This TCR beta chain comes out of a study of blood T cells in healthy people across ages. Germline loops: CDR1 SGHTA, CDR2 FQGNSA. J gave up 2 bases and V 0 bases, and 9 bases lay outside the gene matches. The CDR3 loop spans 17 amino acids. A J-beta primer mix and a sample-barcoded 5' primer were used in a second PCR of roughly 6 to 12 cycles. TCRdb used MiXCR to reprocess the 5' RACE reads, holding one entry per CDR3 protein. The table includes around 1,500,000 distinct CDR3 sequences, 28% detected once. The sequencing input was blood. This clonotype was sampled from a woman aged 25-40 years in good health. This chain links TRBV7-2 with TRBJ2-5, with 7 bases lining up with TRBD2. The CDR3 sequence: CASSLAHSRGFQETQYF. The DNA for the CDR3 is TGTGCCAGCAGCTTAGCGCATTCGCGGGGGTTTCAAGAGACCCAGTACTTC.